This entry lists 18 T cell receptor beta chains sequenced from one sample in a study of T cells in Graves' hyperthyroidism and ophthalmopathy. RNA transcripts provided the source from which TCR beta CDR3 regions were amplified. HTBI primers were the set used in a first-round RT-PCR of the TCR CDR3. One entry per CDR3 protein results from TCRdb running MiXCR on the multiplex PCR reads. This table holds about 400,000 distinct CDR3 sequences, about 15% found once. Sequencing used blood. Source of these receptors: a woman aged 25 to 39 with Graves' hyperthyroidism.

Worth noting for this clonotype: Since a much larger clone is just one base distant, this may be a read error. This chain joins TRBV30 and TRBJ2-1; D is uncertain. CDR3 length: 18 amino acids. Per germline, CDR1 GTSNPN and CDR2 SVGIG (reference sequence). Trimming took off 3 bases at V and 6 bases at J, with 27 bases between the two ends. The CDR3 DNA follows: TGTGCCTGGAGGCCTGGGCGAGCCGAGCCTAGACGAATCAATGAGCAGTTCTTC. This gives the protein CAWRPGRAEPRRINEQFF.

This clonotype appeared many times. The rearrangement uses TRBV11-2 and TRBJ2-3; TRBD2 matches at 10 bases. The CDR3 extends over 14 amino acids. The germline V gene has CDR1 SGHAT and CDR2 FQNNGV. J gave up 8 bases and V 2 bases, and 4 bases lay outside the gene matches. The CDR3 here is CASSLLAGELTQYF. The CDR3 region has the DNA TGTGCCAGCAGCTTACTAGCGGGAGAACTTACGCAGTATTTT. Variable domain in full (rest from reference TRBV11-2 and TRBJ2-3): EAGVAQSPRYKIIEKRQSVAFWCNPISGHATLYWYQQILGQGPKLLIQFQNNGVVDDSQLPKDRFSAERLKGVDSTLKIQPAKLEDSAVYLCASSLLAGELTQYFGPGTRLTVL.

This clonotype was seen a handful of times. This chain connects TRBV6-1 to TRBJ1-5, with D perhaps TRBD1 (6 bases). Germline CDR1 MNHNS, CDR2 SASEGT. The CDR3 is 15 residues long. The V end lost 6 bases, the J end lost 3 bases, and 15 bases lay between the germline ends. The CDR3 sequence is CASSPRGGDNQPQHF. The CDR3 DNA reads TGTGCCAGCAGCCCCAGGGGAGGGGACAATCAGCCCCAGCATTTT.

Relative to its sample, this clonotype is medium-sized. The chain combines TRBV7-6 with TRBJ2-7, with 7 bases matching TRBD1. Trimming took 1 base from V and 3 from J; bases not matched to a gene: 3. Germline V gene lookup returns CDR1 SGHVS and CDR2 FNYEAQ. There are 14 residues in the CDR3. The CDR3 sequence is CASSLVQGSYEQYF. CDR3 DNA sequence: TGTGCCAGCAGCTTAGTACAGGGGAGCTACGAGCAGTACTTC.

The V and J genes are TRBV5-1 and TRBJ2-7; D gene ambiguous. Germline CDR1 reads SGHRS; CDR2 reads YFSETQ. The CDR3 totals 15 residues. V lost 0 bases and J 2 bases, leaving 12 bases between the germline ends. The CDR3 sequence: CASSLGSSSTYEQYF. For the CDR3, the DNA is TGCGCCAGCAGCTTGGGGTCAAGCAGCACCTACGAGCAGTACTTC.

This sequence joins TRBV14 and TRBJ2-3; 10 bases match TRBD2. V gave up 4 bases and J gave up 5 bases; unmatched junction bases: 15. The CDR3 extends over 18 amino acids. Germline V gene data show CDR1 as SGHDN and CDR2 as FVKESK. Here the CDR3 DNA reads TGTGCCAGCAGCCGAAGGAGGGTGGCTAGCGGGAGTTTAGATACGCAGTATTTT. Translated, it gives CASSRRRVASGSLDTQYF. Together with reference TRBV14 and TRBJ2-3, the CDR3 gives the full variable domain: EAGVTQFPSHSVIEKGQTVTLRCDPISGHDNLYWYRRVMGKEIKFLLHFVKESKQDESGMPNNRFLAERTGGTYSTLKVQPAELEDSGVYFCASSRRRVASGSLDTQYFGPGTRLTVL.

To note about this clonotype: The CDR3 ends on some other residue instead of the conserved phenylalanine or tryptophan, so this is likely a read error. V usage is TRBV9 and J usage is TRBJ2-5; the D gene is possibly TRBD1 (6 bases). CDR1 is SGDLS, CDR2 YYNGEE, per germline. V was trimmed by 5 bases and J by 2 bases, leaving 16 bases between them. The CDR3 spans 15 residues. The CDR3 protein is CASRKGVQGQETQYS. In DNA form, the CDR3 reads TGTGCCAGCAGGAAAGGGGTCCAGGGGCAAGAGACCCAGTACTCC.

The chain joins TRBV6-4 to TRBJ2-1, with D uncertain. The ends were cut back, 0 bases at V and 0 bases at J, with 9 bases in the middle. Germline V CDR1 and CDR2: MRHNA, SNTAGT. This CDR3 has 16 amino acids. CDR3 sequence reads: CASSDSALHSYNEQFF. The CDR3 DNA sequence: TGTGCCAGCAGTGACTCTGCGCTTCACTCCTACAATGAGCAGTTCTTC.

This clonotype was recorded a few times. CDR3 nucleotide sequence: TGTGCCAGCTCACCCGGGACAGACCAAGAAGCTTTCTTT. Its translation: CASSPGTDQEAFF. The chain uses TRBV18 and TRBJ1-1, with TRBD1 matching 7 bases. The CDR3 spans 13 residues. V shed 3 bases and J 8 bases; nucleotides not matched to a gene: 6. Germline CDR1 KGHSH, CDR2 LQKENI.

The chain is built from TRBV6-1 and TRBJ2-3; 12 bases fit TRBD2. CDR1 and CDR2 from the germline V gene are MNHNS and SASEGT. Unmatched junction bases numbered 14, after V lost 9 bases and J lost 7 bases. The CDR3 sequence is 16 residues long. CDR3 sequence: CASETLTSGRGYTQYF. For the CDR3, the DNA is TGTGCCAGTGAAACCCTGACTAGCGGGAGAGGGTATACGCAGTATTTT.

This clonotype was seen a few times. V gene TRBV20-1 combines with J gene TRBJ1-6; 7 nucleotides align to TRBD1. Trimming cost V 0 bases and J 6 bases; bases outside gene matches: 2. From germline, CDR1 is DFQATT and CDR2 SNEGSKA (reference sequence). This CDR3 has 14 residues. The CDR3 loop is CSAREAGGNSPLHF. The DNA for the CDR3 is TGCAGTGCTAGAGAGGCAGGGGGTAATTCACCCCTCCACTTT.

This clonotype was recorded a few times. The chain links TRBV5-6 to TRBJ1-4; no definite D call. Germline V lookup: CDR1 SGHDT, CDR2 YYEEEE. This CDR3 spans 17 amino acids. Deletions cut 1 base from V and 0 bases from J, with 13 bases between. In DNA form, the CDR3 reads TGTGCCAGCAGCTTGTTCTATCTCATGACAACTAATGAAAAACTGTTTTTT. It encodes CASSLFYLMTTNEKLFF.

This sequence joins TRBV10-3 and TRBJ2-2; either TRBD1 or TRBD2 may fit D (5 bases each). Germline V gives CDR1 ENHRY, CDR2 SYGVKD. The V gene lost 2 bases and the J gene lost 0 bases, with 7 bases spanning the gap. The CDR3 spans 15 residues. The CDR3 loop reads CAISEGTTNTGELFF. In DNA, the CDR3 is TGTGCCATCAGTGAGGGGACGACGAACACCGGGGAGCTGTTTTTT.

This clonotype was counted ten times or more. The rearrangement uses TRBV6-1 and TRBJ1-1, with D hard to call. Germline assignment: CDR1 MNHNS and CDR2 SASEGT. The CDR3 is made up of 15 amino acids. Trimming cost V 6 bases and J 9 bases, with 23 bases left between them. CDR3 amino acids: CASRNRRELLVKAFF. CDR3 nucleotides: TGTGCCAGCAGAAACCGTCGGGAGCTGTTGGTTAAAGCTTTCTTT.

This clonotype was recorded at least ten times. V gene TRBV27 combines with J gene TRBJ1-6; a possible D gene is TRBD1 (6 bases). CDR1 MNHEY and CDR2 SMNVEV come from the germline V gene (reference sequence). The CDR3 length is 16 residues. V gave up 4 bases and J gave up 2 bases, with 12 bases separating them. The DNA for the CDR3 is TGTGCCAGCAGTTCCCAGACAGGTGCCTATAATTCACCCCTCCACTTT. Protein sequence: CASSSQTGAYNSPLHF.

The rearrangement uses TRBV5-6 and TRBJ1-1; no clear D. V lost 3 bases, J lost 10 bases, and 16 bases lay in between. Germline CDR1 reads SGHDT; CDR2 reads YYEEEE. The CDR3 contains 13 residues. CDR3 sequence (DNA): TGTGCCAGCAGCTCACAAAGGGTCTCGGGAGCTTTCTTT. It is translated as CASSSQRVSGAFF.

This chain joins TRBV7-9 and TRBJ1-4, with 7 bases matching TRBD1. This CDR3 is 14 amino acids long. CDR1 and CDR2 from the germline V gene are SEHNR and FQNEAQ (reference sequence). J was trimmed by 6 bases and V by 1 base; bases with no gene match: 2. CDR3 amino acids: CASSLEGAHEKLFF. The CDR3 DNA follows: TGTGCCAGCAGCTTAGAGGGGGCTCATGAAAAACTGTTTTTT.

V is TRBV7-2 and J is TRBJ1-5; D uncertain. Germline CDR1 and CDR2: SGHTA and FQGNSA. The CDR3 is 14 residues long. V gave up 5 bases and J gave up 3 bases, with 11 bases separating them. CDR3 residues: CASSRLGNNQPQHF. As DNA, the CDR3 is TGTGCCAGCAGCCGCCTCGGTAACAATCAGCCCCAGCATTTT.